This T cell receptor (beta chain) appears in the sequencing data of a study of T cell clonotyping in hematopoietic cell transplantation. Study-wide context: Recipient samples before transplant were obtained post-cytoreduction.

As regards this clone: Its antigen remains unknown.

Documented time point: recipient sample about 28 days before transplant, after cytoreduction. Germline V gene sequence: CDR1 SQVTM, CDR2 ANQGSEA. The CDR3 is 15 amino acids. V was trimmed by 5 bases and J by 0 bases, leaving 15 bases between them. Findings of the study overall: After transplant, recipient diversity fell while pathologically expanded clonotypes grew through day 180. Graft donor and pretransplant recipient Inverse Simpson Index values predicted broader posttransplant TCR diversity.

The data were produced by immunoSEQ multiplex PCR, yet TCRdb's version contains in-frame clones alone and is incomplete. Among tens of thousands of clones, 90% to 95% were seen once, and the ten largest hold 1.5% to 2%. Material: peripheral blood mononuclear cells, obtained before stem cell transplant. This TCR came from a man aged 40-50 years with chronic myeloid leukemia. Some clones in this sample may be carry-over from other donors' samples. The chain has TRBV29-1 and TRBJ2-3; weak D call: TRBD1 (6 bases). This CDR3 reads CSVYHRAWSTDTQYF. For the CDR3, the DNA is TGCAGCGTTTACCACAGGGCATGGAGCACAGATACGCAGTATTTT.